This TCR beta chain was recovered during a study of blood T cell repertoires in COVID-19. Study details: Samples came from the United States, Italy and Spain, spanning acute and convalescent COVID-19. PBMCs, B-cell-depleted T cells, or T cells provided the cDNA or gDNA that made up the material.

Germline V gives CDR1 LNHDA, CDR2 SQIVND (reference sequence). The CDR3 extends over 17 amino acids. Trimming took 6 bases from V and 4 from J; bases not matched to a gene: 11. Source study methods: Reference gene primer amplification gave nucleated cell count estimates. Assay: immunoSEQ multiplex PCR; the TCRdb copy retains only in-frame clones and omits some. The D gene and trimming were derived from the DNA, and the V and J assignments and clone size from that table. The sample shows around 300,000 clones, about 82% of them seen only once. Sequenced input: peripheral blood. J is TRBJ2-2 and V is TRBV19; 10 nucleotides agree with TRBD1. The TCR originated in a human donor in a cohort sampled during active COVID-19. CDR3 in amino acids: CASRYDFGTGVTGELFF. In nucleotides, the CDR3 is TGTGCCAGTAGATACGATTTCGGGACAGGGGTCACCGGGGAGCTGTTTTTT.